What follows are 15 T cell receptor beta chains derived from one specimen sequenced in a study of control samples from healthy donors and cancer patients. Assay: immunoSEQ multiplex PCR; the TCRdb copy retains only in-frame clones and omits some. The data contain some 120,000 clones, roughly 87% of them seen just once; the ten biggest clones take up around 1.7%. Sequencing was carried out using blood. These receptor sequences come from a man aged 18 to 35 in good health.

The J gene is TRBJ2-7, the V gene TRBV6-5; TRBD1 or TRBD2 may be the D gene (5 bases each). From germline, CDR1 is MNHEY and CDR2 SVGAGI. This CDR3 comprises 14 residues. Trimming stripped 7 bases from V and 2 bases from J, with 15 bases between. As DNA, the CDR3 is TGTGCCAGCATTAGACCGGGGCTCGCCTACGAGCAGTACTTC. Translated, it gives CASIRPGLAYEQYF.

This chain connects TRBV11-2 to TRBJ1-1; 7 bases are a match to TRBD1. Germline V gene data show CDR1 as SGHAT and CDR2 as FQNNGV. The CDR3 consists of 17 residues. Trimming at V came to 3 bases and at J to 1 base, leaving 11 bases not matched to a gene. CDR3 bases: TGTGCCAGCAGCTTGAACGGTTTGGGACAGAAGAACACTGAAGCTTTCTTT. Protein: CASSLNGLGQKNTEAFF.

The chain combines TRBV27 with TRBJ1-1; tentatively, D is TRBD1 (6 bases). The CDR3 sequence is 16 residues long. The germline V gene has CDR1 MNHEY and CDR2 SMNVEV (reference sequence). V lost 2 bases and J 3 bases, leaving 16 bases between the germline ends. CDR3 loop: CASSLIGDRKYTEAFF. Written as DNA, the CDR3 is TGTGCCAGCAGTTTAATTGGCGACAGGAAATACACTGAAGCTTTCTTT.

This clone showed up just once. CDR3 nucleotide sequence: TGTGCCAGCAGCTTGTGGACAGGGGGTGAAGCTTTCTTT. Protein product: CASSLWTGGEAFF. This chain joins TRBV11-3 and TRBJ1-1; TRBD1 aligns across 10 bases. The ends lost 3 bases at V and 7 bases at J; junction bases unmatched: 2. This CDR3 is 13 amino acids long. Per germline, CDR1 SGHNT and CDR2 YENEEA. The variable domain in full, completed from reference TRBV11-3 and TRBJ1-1, reads EAGVVQSPRYKIIEKKQPVAFWCNPISGHNTLYWYLQNLGQGPELLIRYENEEAVDDSQLPKDRFSAERLKGVDSTLKIQPAELGDSAVYLCASSLWTGGEAFFGQGTRLTVV.

This clone has more than one count but fewer than ten. The rearrangement links TRBV11-2 to TRBJ1-5; D ambiguous. This CDR3 is 13 amino acids long. Germline CDR1 is SGHAT and CDR2 is FQNNGV. Trimming stripped 0 bases from V and 4 bases from J, with 4 bases between. Here the CDR3 reads CASSLDRNQPQHF. The CDR3 nucleotides are TGTGCCAGCAGCTTAGACAGGAATCAGCCCCAGCATTTT.

For this clone: Other DNA sequences in the sample encode the same CDR3. CDR3: CASSLGGQPNQPQHF. In DNA, the CDR3 is TGCGCCAGCAGCTTGGGTGGACAGCCGAATCAGCCCCAGCATTTT. The chain carries TRBV5-1 and TRBJ1-5; possibly TRBD1 for D (6 bases). Germline values: CDR1 SGHRS, CDR2 YFSETQ. The CDR3 runs to 15 residues. Trimming removed 0 bases from V and 4 bases from J, with 11 bases in between.

The CDR3 sequence: CASSLGDRGGSETQYF. CDR3 DNA sequence: TGTGCCAGCAGCTTAGGGGACAGGGGGGGATCGGAGACCCAGTACTTC. The chain links TRBV7-7 to TRBJ2-5; the match to TRBD1 covers 11 bases. Germline values: CDR1 SSHAT, CDR2 FNYEAQ (reference sequence). V was clipped by 1 base and J by 5 bases; unmatched bases: 6. The CDR3 contains 16 residues.

The chain recombines TRBV2 with TRBJ2-7, with TRBD1 matching over 7 bases. Germline V gene data show CDR1 as SNHLY and CDR2 as FYNNEI. This CDR3 is 15 amino acids long. Trimming cost V 6 bases and J 6 bases; bases outside gene matches: 14. CDR3 DNA: TGTGCCAGCAGGGCCATCGGGCAGGGACAGCGCGAGCAGTACTTC. Its translation is CASRAIGQGQREQYF.

The chain joins TRBV11-2 to TRBJ2-4; D is unresolved. In germline, CDR1 is SGHAT, CDR2 FQNNGV. Trimming left V 5 bases short and J 7 bases short, with 15 bases between. CDR3 length equals 14 residues. In DNA, the CDR3 is TGTGCCAGCAGCCCCATGTCCGTTTCCAACATTCAGTACTTC. Protein sequence: CASSPMSVSNIQYF.

This clone was seen a handful of times. The chain is built from TRBV20-1 and TRBJ2-5; D possibly uses TRBD1 or TRBD2 (7 bases each). This CDR3 comprises 14 residues. Germline V gene sequence: CDR1 DFQATT, CDR2 SNEGSKA (reference sequence). V shed 6 bases and J shed 1 base, with 15 bases lying between them. DNA of the CDR3: TGCAGTGCCAGTACAGGGGAGGGCCAAGAGACCCAGTACTTC. This translates into CSASTGEGQETQYF.

This clone was detected only once. The chain is built from TRBV19 and TRBJ2-1; D gene ambiguous. The CDR3 covers 16 residues. CDR1 and CDR2 from the germline V gene are LNHDA and SQIVND (reference sequence). V lost 4 bases to trimming and J lost 0 bases, with 13 bases between them. The CDR3 DNA reads as TGTGCCAGTAGTAAGACTTCGAGTAGCTCCTACAATGAGCAGTTCTTC. This translates into CASSKTSSSSYNEQFF.

This chain uses TRBV9 with TRBJ2-5; 7 bases match TRBD2. V lost 4 bases, J lost 5 bases, and 8 bases stayed unmatched. The germline V gene has CDR1 SGDLS and CDR2 YYNGEE. The CDR3 has 14 amino acids. Written as DNA, the CDR3 is TGTGCCAGCAGCTGGGGGGGAAGAGACGAGACCCAGTACTTC. It encodes CASSWGGRDETQYF.

V usage is TRBV29-1 and J usage is TRBJ2-2; 13 bases agree with TRBD2. J lost 4 bases, V lost 2 bases, and 7 bases had no gene match. CDR3 length: 17 amino acids. Per germline, CDR1 SQVTM and CDR2 ANQGSEA. DNA of the CDR3: TGCAGCGTTGAACGGACTAGCGGGAGAGGCAGCACCGGGGAGCTGTTTTTT. It codes for CSVERTSGRGSTGELFF.

Concerning this clone: One junction end does not reproduce the germline sequence, and a read error may be involved. The J gene is TRBJ2-3, the V gene TRBV7-2, with 7 bases lining up with TRBD1. Germline V gene lookup returns CDR1 SGHTA and CDR2 FQGNSA. The CDR3 contains 16 residues. This CDR3 is CASRLGPTGVEDTQYF. The CDR3 DNA follows: TGTGCCAGCAGATTAGGGCCCACAGGGGTTGAAGATACGCAGTATTTT.

In this sample, this clone turned up once. This chain links TRBV6-2 or TRBV6-3 with TRBJ2-7, with TRBD2 matching 7 bases. The CDR3 loop spans 16 amino acids. V gave up 5 bases and J gave up 5 bases; unmatched junction bases: 15. Germline-derived CDR1 and CDR2 are MNHEY and SVGEGT. The CDR3 bases are TGTGCCAGCAGTGCCCGTGTTGCGGGAGAAAGCCACGAGCAGTACTTC. This translates into CASSARVAGESHEQYF.